Reported below is one TCR beta chain. The antigen this receptor binds is unknown. No per-base quality is available; no much larger clone lies one base away. Including the terminal cysteine and phenylalanine, the CDR3 comprises 16 residues. Of the read, only the CDR3 DNA is kept; its 48 bases are in frame from base 1. The V end gives up 6 bases and the J end 1 base, leaving 11 bases in the junction not matched to a gene. The germline V gene provides CDR1 LGHNT and CDR2 FRNRAP. These data originate in a study of post-analysis software for immune sequencing data (dated by TCRdb to 2015 to 2017). Regarding the study in general: Relapsing-remitting, secondary progressive and progressive-relapsing multiple sclerosis were recorded as disease courses, and subtype annotation was lacking for some patients. A subset of samples was prepared in parallel using single-end sample barcoding, then pooled and co-amplified after Illumina adapter ligation. Patient repertoires were compared against about twelve previously published healthy control repertoires from donors aged 6 to 25 years.

To demonstrate the VDJtools post-analysis software, TCR beta repertoires were profiled from the peripheral blood of more than 10 young patients with multiple sclerosis. The multiple sclerosis patients were children and adolescents between roughly 6 and 16 years of age. Study-wide conclusions, independent of this receptor: Patients showed significantly higher frequencies than controls for a handful of TRBV segments, among them TRBV5-6, TRBV5-1 and TRBV20-1. When samples were clustered directly using the F measure, samples prepared in the same batch co-clustered strongly, which prompted a batch-effect correction. The multiple sclerosis patient group was slightly younger than the control group. Multiple sclerosis patients had significantly lower normalized Chao1 diversity than controls, a result that suggests substantial peripheral T-cell clonal expansion.

Library preparation was by PCR. Data came from an Illumina HiSeq 2500. To reduce PCR and sequencing biases, unique molecular identifiers were built into the TCR beta cDNA libraries. Roughly 0.5 million cDNA molecules were obtained per 1 to 10 million input T cells, so each molecule approximated one T cell. Patient libraries were prepared and sequenced with the same protocol used for the earlier healthy control dataset. Samples belonging to the same batch were prepared together, multiplexed and sequenced on a shared HiSeq lane. The study's processing was this. MIGEC handled the raw barcoded reads, throwing out single-read molecular identifier groups before consensus assembly and CDR3 extraction. VDJtools was used for post-analysis of the clonotype tables, with diversity normalized by down-sampling every dataset to the smallest sample size. Repertoire overlap clustering matched CDR3 amino acid but not nucleotide sequences to correct batch-related cross-sample contamination. Through fastp at Q25 and MiXCR, TCRdb rebuilt clones from the public reads, retaining in-frame beta chains. One record per CDR3 amino acid sequence lists the most common genes and DNA. The V and J calls shown here were made by TCRdb, not taken from the authors' results. The sample data list 650,000 to 900,000 distinct CDR3 sequences, and around 46% of these were observed just once. The ten most abundant clones make up over 4.5% of the sample.

The clonotype was recovered from a girl aged 10 to 17 with multiple sclerosis. The rearrangement joined TRBV12-5 to TRBJ1-1, and 7 junctional nucleotides match TRBD1. The sequencing sample was made of blood. The sequence in DNA is TGTGCTAGTGGCCCGCCGGGACAGCCGAAGAACACTGAAGCTTTCTTT. It is translated as CASGPPGQPKNTEAFF.